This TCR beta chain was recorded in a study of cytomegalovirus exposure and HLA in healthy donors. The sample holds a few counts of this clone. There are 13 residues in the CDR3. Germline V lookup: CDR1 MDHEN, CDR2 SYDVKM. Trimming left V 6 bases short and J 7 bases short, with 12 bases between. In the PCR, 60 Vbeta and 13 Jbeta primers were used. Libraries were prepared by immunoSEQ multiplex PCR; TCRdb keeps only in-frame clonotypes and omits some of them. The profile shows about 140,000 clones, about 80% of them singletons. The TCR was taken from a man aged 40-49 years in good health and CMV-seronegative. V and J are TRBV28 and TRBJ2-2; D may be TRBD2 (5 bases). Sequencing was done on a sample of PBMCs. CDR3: CASSLLEYGELFF. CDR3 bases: TGTGCCAGCAGCTTACTAGAGTACGGGGAGCTGTTTTTT.